The clone carrying this T cell receptor beta chain was detected a few times. Its antigen is still unknown. The sample is drawn from a study of T cells in Graves' hyperthyroidism and ophthalmopathy. Findings and limits, study-wide: Clonotypes that were expanded in thyroid above 0.001 mostly appeared in blood too.

From RNA transcripts, TCR beta CDR3 regions were amplified. In the first-round RT-PCR of the TCR CDR3, the HTBI primer set was used. In TCRdb, the multiplex PCR reads were re-called with MiXCR into one record per CDR3 protein. The data show 450,000 to 700,000 distinct CDR3 sequences, with about 43% seen just once and roughly 19% held by the top ten. Per the germline V gene, CDR1 is LNHDA and CDR2 is SQIVND (reference sequence). This CDR3 region has 12 residues. Trimming removed 5 bases at V and 4 bases at J, with 8 bases between. Input material: peripheral blood or thyroid tissue (not recorded which). The receptor was isolated from an adult woman with Graves' disease, either hyperthyroidism or ophthalmopathy (not recorded which). The rearrangement joins TRBV19 to TRBJ1-2; D uncertain. The CDR3 nucleotides read TGTGCCAGTAGTCCAGGTCCCTATGGCTACACCTTC. This sequence encodes CASSPGPYGYTF.